This T cell receptor (beta chain) stems from a study of blood T cell repertoires in COVID-19. Overall study context: The United States, Italy and Spain supplied acute and convalescent COVID-19 samples.

In the source study's methods: Estimates of nucleated cell counts were drawn from the amplification of reference gene primers. Repertoires were generated with immunoSEQ multiplex PCR, while TCRdb's copy carries only in-frame clones and drops some. D and trimming come from the DNA, and the V and J calls and clone size come from that table. Of 100,000 to 120,000 clones listed, 81% are singletons. CDR1 is SGHNT and CDR2 is YYREEE in the germline V gene (reference sequence). The CDR3 has 13 amino acids. V gave up 3 bases and J gave up 4 bases; unmatched junction bases: 1. The clonotype comes from an elderly man with acute or convalescent COVID-19. The sample consisted of peripheral blood. This chain connects TRBV5-4 to TRBJ1-5; 7 bases map to TRBD1. The CDR3 is CASSWGQNQPQHF. The CDR3 nucleotides read TGTGCCAGCAGCTGGGGACAGAATCAGCCCCAGCATTTT.